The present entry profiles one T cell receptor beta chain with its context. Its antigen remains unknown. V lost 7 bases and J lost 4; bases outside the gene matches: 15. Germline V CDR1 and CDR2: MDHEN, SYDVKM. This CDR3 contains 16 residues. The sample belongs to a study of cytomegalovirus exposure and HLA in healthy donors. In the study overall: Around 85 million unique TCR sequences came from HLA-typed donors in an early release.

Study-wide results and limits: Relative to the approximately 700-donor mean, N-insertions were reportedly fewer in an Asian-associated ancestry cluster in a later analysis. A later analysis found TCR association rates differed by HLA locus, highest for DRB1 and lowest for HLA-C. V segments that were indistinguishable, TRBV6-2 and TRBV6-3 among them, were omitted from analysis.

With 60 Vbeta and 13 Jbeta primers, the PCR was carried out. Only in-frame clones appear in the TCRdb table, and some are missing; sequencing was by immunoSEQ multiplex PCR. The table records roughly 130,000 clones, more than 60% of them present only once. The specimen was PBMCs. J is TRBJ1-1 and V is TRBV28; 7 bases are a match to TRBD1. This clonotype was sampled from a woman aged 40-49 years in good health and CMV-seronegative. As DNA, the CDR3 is TGTGCCAGCAAGGGGGCTGACGAACTTCGGGCCACTGAAGCTTTCTTT. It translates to CASKGADELRATEAFF.